Below, 5 T cell receptor beta chains from the same sample are listed, as sequenced in a study of T cells after yellow fever vaccination. TCRdb re-derived calls from the 5' RACE reads in MiXCR, one entry per CDR3 protein. This table holds 250,000 or so distinct CDR3 sequences, around 7% found once. The sequences come from CD4+ T cells sorted from PBMCs, collected 15 days after the yellow fever booster vaccination. These receptors all come from a man aged 25 to 40 who received the YFV17D yellow fever vaccine.

The V and J genes are TRBV7-9 and TRBJ1-6, with unresolved D. The CDR3 loop spans 14 amino acids. The ends were cut back, 3 bases at V and 4 bases at J, with 7 bases in the middle. Germline lookup yields CDR1 SEHNR and CDR2 FQNEAQ (reference sequence). The CDR3 reads CASSLVSYNSPLHF. The CDR3 bases are TGTGCCAGCAGCTTGGTCTCATATAATTCACCCCTCCACTTT.

The table lists this clonotype with many counts. Here the CDR3 reads CASSSRLGNEQFF. The CDR3 bases are TGTGCCAGCAGTTCCAGGTTAGGCAATGAGCAGTTCTTC. The chain carries TRBV2 and TRBJ2-1; D gene ambiguous. Germline V lookup: CDR1 SNHLY, CDR2 FYNNEI. The CDR3 contains 13 residues. The V and J ends lost 5 bases and 6 bases respectively, with 11 bases between them.

The sample holds many counts of this clonotype. J is TRBJ2-3 and V is TRBV12-5, with TRBD1 matching over 9 bases. V dropped 6 bases and J dropped 5; count of bases not matched to a gene: 9. The CDR3 runs to 15 residues. Germline CDR1 LGHNT, CDR2 FRNRAP. The CDR3 DNA reads as TGTGCTAGTGGCTTCGGACAGGGGAGGCAAGATACGCAGTATTTT. The encoded protein is CASGFGQGRQDTQYF.

This clonotype was counted only a few times. The chain is built from TRBV3-1 and TRBJ2-7; D is unresolved. The germline gives CDR1 LGHDT, CDR2 YNNKEL (reference sequence). V lost 4 bases and J 6 bases, leaving 7 bases between the germline ends. The length of the CDR3 is 11 residues. CDR3 loop: CASSLDGEQYF. In DNA, the CDR3 is TGTGCCAGCAGCCTGGACGGCGAGCAGTACTTC.

This clonotype has more than one count but fewer than ten. The V call is TRBV20-1, the J call TRBJ1-5, with D perhaps TRBD1 (5 bases). The CDR3 runs to 14 residues. Germline CDR1 and CDR2: DFQATT and SNEGSKA (reference sequence). Trimming pared 3 bases from V and 3 bases from J, leaving 12 bases between. The CDR3 region is CSARPGRTNQPQHF. The CDR3 nucleotides read TGCAGTGCTAGGCCGGGACGGACCAATCAGCCCCAGCATTTT.